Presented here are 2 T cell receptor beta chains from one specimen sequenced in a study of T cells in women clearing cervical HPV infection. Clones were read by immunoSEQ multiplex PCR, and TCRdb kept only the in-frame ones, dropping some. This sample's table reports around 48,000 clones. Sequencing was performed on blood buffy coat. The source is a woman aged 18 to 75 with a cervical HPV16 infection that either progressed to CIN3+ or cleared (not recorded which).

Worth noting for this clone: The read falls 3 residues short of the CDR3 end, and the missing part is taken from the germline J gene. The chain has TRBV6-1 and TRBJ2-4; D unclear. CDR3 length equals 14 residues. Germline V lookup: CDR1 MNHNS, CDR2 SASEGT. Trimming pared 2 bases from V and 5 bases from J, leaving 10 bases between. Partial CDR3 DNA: TGTGCCAGCAGTGAAATTGGCACCCAAAACATT. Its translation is CASSEIGTQNI. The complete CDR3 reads CASSEIGTQNIQYF.

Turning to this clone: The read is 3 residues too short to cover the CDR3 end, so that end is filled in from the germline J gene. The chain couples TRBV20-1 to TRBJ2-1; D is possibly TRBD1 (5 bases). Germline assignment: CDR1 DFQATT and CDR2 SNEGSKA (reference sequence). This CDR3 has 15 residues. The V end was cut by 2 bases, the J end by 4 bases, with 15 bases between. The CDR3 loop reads CSARSFGRTYNEQFF. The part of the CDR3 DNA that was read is TGCAGTGCTAGATCATTCGGACGGACATACAATGAG.